The rows below give T cell receptor beta chains drawn from one sample of a study of tumor and adjacent non-tumor tissue in lung cancer. TCRdb re-called the multiplex PCR reads through MiXCR, storing one row per CDR3 protein. The table lists more than 90,000 distinct CDR3 sequences, around 71% of them singletons, with around 16% in the top ten. The sample consisted of lung tumor tissue. All receptors come from a man in his 60s with non-small cell lung cancer. Each CDR3 is given with its conserved first and last residue. D genes are given only for firm matches. The size field is filled for only some rows; it gives once, few, many or a size class.

D gene	V gene	clone size	J gene	CDR3 protein	CDR3 DNA
.	TRBV28	.	TRBJ1-2	CGSSFPGVGYTF	TGTGGCAGCAGTTTCCCGGGCGTTGGCTACACCTTC
TRBD1	TRBV6-1	.	TRBJ2-1	CAGKAGTGAYGEQFF	TGTGCCGGCAAGGCCGGGACAGGGGCTTACGGAGAGCAGTTCTTC
.	TRBV5-6	many	TRBJ2-3	CASSSSLVGGVWADTQYF	TGTGCCAGCAGCTCATCCCTTGTTGGTGGCGTTTGGGCGGATACGCAGTATTTT
.	TRBV30	many	TRBJ1-4	CAWSRGGLGEKLFF	TGTGCCTGGAGTCGGGGGGGGCTGGGCGAAAAACTGTTTTTT
.	TRBV6-6	.	TRBJ2-3	CASSTGVPDMQYF	TGTGCCAGCAGTACCGGGGTACCGGATATGCAGTATTTT
TRBD1	TRBV4-1	.	TRBJ2-1	CASSQVGTGDNGQSF	TGCGCCAGCAGCCAAGTCGGGACAGGGGACAATGGGCAGTCCTTC
TRBD1	TRBV6-2/TRBV6-3	.	TRBJ1-5	CASSYGGQVASQSQHF	TGTGCCAGCAGTTACGGTGGACAGGTTGCCAGCCAGTCCCAGCATTTT
.	TRBV12-3/TRBV12-4	many	TRBJ1-5	CASSFRDKSGQPQHF	TGTGCCAGCAGTTTTAGGGATAAGTCCGGTCAGCCCCAGCATTTT
.	TRBV6-5	many	TRBJ2-6	CASSYGGAGANVLTF	TGTGCCAGCAGTTACGGGGGAGCTGGGGCCAACGTCCTGACTTTC
.	TRBV28	many	TRBJ2-7	CASSSSAPQYF	.
TRBD2	TRBV20-1	.	TRBJ2-1	CSARAGGLQRANEQFF	TGCAGTGCTAGAGCCGGGGGACTACAGAGGGCCAATGAGCAGTTCTTC
TRBD2	TRBV4-2	.	TRBJ2-1	CAGSHHLRLAGETNEQFF	TGTGCCGGCAGCCATCATCTTCGACTAGCGGGAGAAACAAATGAGCAGTTCTTC
.	TRBV12-3/TRBV12-4	.	TRBJ2-7	CASSFARDVADPTKKQYF	TGTGCCAGCAGTTTCGCGAGGGACGTAGCGGACCCCACTAAGAAGCAGTATTTC
TRBD1	TRBV11-1	.	TRBJ2-1	CVGSSRTGSYNEQFF	TGTGTCGGCAGCTCCCGGACAGGGTCCTACAATGAACAGTTCTTC
.	TRBV12-3/TRBV12-4	.	TRBJ2-3	CVSSLHGVDMQYF	TGTGTCAGCAGTTTACATGGTGTAGATATGCAGTATTTT
TRBD2	TRBV29-1	many	TRBJ2-5	CSVLTSGRETQYF	TGCAGCGTCTTGACTAGCGGGAGAGAGACCCAGTACTTC
.	TRBV30	many	TRBJ1-3	CALQISGNTIYF	TGTGCCCTACAGATCTCTGGAAACACCATATATTTT
.	TRBV5-6	.	TRBJ2-2	CASSLVRRHHTRELFF	TGTGCCAGCAGCTTGGTCCGCCGACATCACACCCGGGAGCTGTTTTTT
TRBD2	TRBV11-2	once	TRBJ2-1	CSSSTIRGRARSTYEQFF	TGTTCCAGCAGCACCATTAGAGGGAGGGCCCGATCTACTTATGAGCAGTTCTTC
.	TRBV13	.	TRBJ1-2	CASSHRYSGYTF	TGTGCCAGTAGCCACCGGTACAGCGGCTACACCTTC
TRBD2	TRBV29-1	.	TRBJ2-3	CSVEGRASGITDTQYF	TGCAGCGTTGAAGGCAGAGCTAGCGGGATTACAGATACGCAGTATTTT
TRBD1	TRBV19	.	TRBJ2-3	CSSSKPGQGSTDTQYF	TGTTCCAGTAGTAAACCGGGACAGGGAAGCACAGATACGCAGTATTTT
.	TRBV6-1	many	TRBJ1-6	CASLDLGYNSPLHF	TGTGCCAGTCTTGACCTGGGGTATAATTCACCCCTCCACTTT
TRBD2	TRBV7-8	many	TRBJ2-1	CASSSGTSGSVYNEQFF	TGTGCCAGCAGTTCTGGGACTAGCGGGAGTGTGTACAATGAGCAGTTCTTC
.	TRBV4-1	once	TRBJ2-1	CASSLVEGRTGNEQSF	TGCGCCAGCAGCCTAGTTGAAGGGCGAACGGGCAATGAGCAGTCCTTC
TRBD1	TRBV11-3	.	TRBJ1-1	CASSTRQGFGNTGAFF	TGTGCCAGCTCGACGAGACAGGGGTTTGGGAACACTGGAGCCTTCTTT
.	TRBV20-1	.	TRBJ2-5	CSARLTGSHRETQYF	TGCAGTGCTAGGCTTACAGGGAGCCACCGAGAGACCCAGTACTTC
.	TRBV11-2	.	TRBJ2-2	CASGRLGGIGELFF	TGTGCCAGTGGGCGACTAGGCGGGATCGGGGAGCTGTTTTTT
.	TRBV10-2	.	TRBJ2-3	CASNKDSRRGTHTQYF	TGCGCCAGCAACAAAGACAGCAGAAGGGGCACACATACGCAGTATTTT
TRBD1	TRBV29-1	few	TRBJ2-1	CGVAWQGATHERFF	TGCGGCGTTGCCTGGCAGGGGGCGACTCATGAGCGGTTCTTC
TRBD2	TRBV5-4	many	TRBJ2-5	CASSPGGLAGAQETQYF	TGTGCCAGCAGCCCAGGGGGACTAGCGGGGGCCCAAGAGACCCAGTACTTC
TRBD1	TRBV20-1	.	TRBJ2-7	CSALGQGHFYEQYF	TGCAGTGCCCTTGGACAGGGCCATTTCTACGAGCAGTACTTC
TRBD1	TRBV12-3/TRBV12-4	.	TRBJ1-2	CASSLGPVTGQGGNTF	TGTGCAAGCAGTTTAGGCCCCGTGACAGGGCAAGGAGGCAACACCTTC
TRBD1	TRBV29-1	.	TRBJ2-1	CSVKAVGQGRRNEQLF	TGCAGCGTTAAGGCGGTGGGACAGGGACGTCGCAATGAGCAGCTCTTC
.	TRBV10-2	.	TRBJ2-1	CASSEGRTKFYNEQFF	TGCGCTAGCAGTGAAGGTCGGACAAAATTTTACAATGAGCAGTTCTTC
.	TRBV11-1	.	TRBJ2-3	CASSFAQGSPPDTQYF	TGTGCCAGCAGCTTTGCGCAGGGGTCGCCGCCAGATACGCAGTATTTT
TRBD1	TRBV4-1	once	TRBJ2-2	CASNTMGQGTIGELFF	TGCGCCAGCAACACAATGGGACAGGGTACCATCGGGGAGCTGTTTTTT
.	TRBV7-9	.	TRBJ2-2	CASSLRDGGRTGELFF	TGTGCCAGCAGCTTAAGGGACGGCGGGCGTACCGGGGAGCTGTTTTTT
TRBD1	TRBV7-9	.	TRBJ2-3	CASSLGTGGFTDTQYF	TGTGCCAGCAGCCTCGGAACAGGGGGCTTCACAGATACACAGTATTTT
.	TRBV20-1	.	TRBJ2-1	CSAEGLGDEQFF	TGCAGTGCCGAAGGTCTTGGCGATGAGCAGTTCTTC
TRBD2	TRBV30	.	TRBJ2-1	CAWTAGTRGNNERFF	TGTGCCTGGACTGCAGGGACTAGGGGGAACAATGAGCGGTTCTTC
TRBD1	TRBV5-4	once	TRBJ1-2	CSSSSNRGQGGGGYTF	TGTTCCAGCAGCTCGAATAGGGGACAGGGGGGCGGTGGCTACACCTTC
.	TRBV11-1	.	TRBJ2-1	CASSFIRRQYEQFF	TGTGCCAGCAGCTTCATAAGGAGACAGTATGAGCAGTTCTTC
.	TRBV12-3/TRBV12-4	.	TRBJ2-2	CASSFSGGWTGEMFF	TGTGCCAGCAGCTTCTCAGGTGGTTGGACCGGGGAGATGTTTTTT
TRBD1	TRBV20-1	many	TRBJ2-5	CSAKDRLETQYF	TGCAGTGCTAAGGACAGGTTGGAGACCCAGTACTTC
.	TRBV6-1	.	TRBJ2-2	CASRHRGGLPLIVYTGELLF	TGTGCCAGCAGACATAGGGGGGGACTCCCTTTGATTGTTTACACCGGGGAGCTGTTATTT
.	TRBV5-1	few	TRBJ2-5	CASSLGLGATETQYF	TGCGCCAGCAGCTTGGGGCTAGGGGCGACGGAGACCCAGTACTTC